In this sample, the clone carrying this T cell receptor (beta chain) turned up many times. These data belong to a study of regulatory T cells in long-lasting Graves disease. TCR beta libraries were built with iRepertoire HTBI primers and Arm-PCR of CDR3 regions. TCRdb recomputed calls from the multiplex PCR reads with MiXCR, one row per CDR3 protein. The sample contains hundreds of thousands of distinct CDR3 sequences, roughly 20% of which appear only once. The time point: persistent/refractory GD, antithyroid drugs over 5 years with positive TRAb. PBMCs were the source of the RNA used for TCR sequencing. Clinicians diagnosed Graves' disease using American Thyroid Association guidelines. The CDR3 runs to 13 residues. The ends lost 4 bases at V and 4 bases at J; junction bases unmatched: 2. Per germline, CDR1 MNHEY and CDR2 SVGEGT.

Sequencing was performed on peripheral blood mononuclear cells (PBMCs), taken when the disease was refractory, from a patient treated with antithyroid drugs. The genes are TRBV6-2 or TRBV6-3 and TRBJ2-5, with 8 bases matching TRBD1. This sequence was found in a female donor with Graves disease. The CDR3 sequence is CASSFDRGETQYF. The CDR3 DNA sequence: TGTGCCAGCAGTTTCGACAGGGGAGAGACCCAGTACTTC.